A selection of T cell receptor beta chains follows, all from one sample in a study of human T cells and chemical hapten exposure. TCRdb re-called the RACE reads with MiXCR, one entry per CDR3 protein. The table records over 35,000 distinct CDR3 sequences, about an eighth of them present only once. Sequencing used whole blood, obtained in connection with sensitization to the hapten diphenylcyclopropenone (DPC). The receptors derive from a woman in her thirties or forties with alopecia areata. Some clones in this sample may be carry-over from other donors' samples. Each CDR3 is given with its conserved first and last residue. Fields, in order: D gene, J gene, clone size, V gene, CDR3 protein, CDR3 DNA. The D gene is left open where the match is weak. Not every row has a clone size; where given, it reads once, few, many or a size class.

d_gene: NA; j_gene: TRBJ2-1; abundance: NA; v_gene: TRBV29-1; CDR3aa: CSVRPSYNEQFF; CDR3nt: TGCAGCGTTAGGCCCTCCTACAATGAGCAGTTCTTC
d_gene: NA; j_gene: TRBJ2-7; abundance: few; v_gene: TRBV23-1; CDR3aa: CASSQIRDTESYEQYF; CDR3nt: TGCGCCAGCAGTCAGATCCGGGACACGGAATCCTACGAGCAGTACTTC
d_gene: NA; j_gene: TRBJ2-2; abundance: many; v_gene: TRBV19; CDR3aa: CASSLTNTGELFF; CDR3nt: TGTGCCAGTAGTCTGACGAACACCGGGGAGCTGTTTTTT
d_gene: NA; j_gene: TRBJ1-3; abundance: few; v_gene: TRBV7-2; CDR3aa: CASSSYQGTGNTIYF; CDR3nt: TGTGCCAGCAGCTCTTATCAGGGGACTGGAAACACCATATATTTT
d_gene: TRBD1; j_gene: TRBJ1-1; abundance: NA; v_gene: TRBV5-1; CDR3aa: CASSLFTGATNTEAFF; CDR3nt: TGCGCCAGCAGCTTGTTTACAGGGGCTACGAACACTGAAGCTTTCTTT
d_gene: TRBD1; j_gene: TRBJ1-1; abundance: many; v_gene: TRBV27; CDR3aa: CASSTGTGGTEAFF; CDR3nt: TGTGCCAGCAGTACCGGGACAGGGGGCACTGAAGCTTTCTTT
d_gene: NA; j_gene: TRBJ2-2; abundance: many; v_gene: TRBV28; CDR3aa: CASRRLAINTGELFF; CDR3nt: TGTGCCAGCAGGCGGCTAGCCATAAACACCGGGGAGCTGTTTTTT
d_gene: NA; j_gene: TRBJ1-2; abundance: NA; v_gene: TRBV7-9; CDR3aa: CASSLEVPSYGYTF; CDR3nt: TGTGCCAGCAGCCTGGAGGTCCCGAGCTATGGCTACACCTTC
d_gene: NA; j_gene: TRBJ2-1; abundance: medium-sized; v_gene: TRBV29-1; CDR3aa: CSVKNNEQFF; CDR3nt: TGCAGCGTCAAGAACAATGAGCAGTTCTTC
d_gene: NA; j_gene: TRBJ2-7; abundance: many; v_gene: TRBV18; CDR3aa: CASSPGTSHEQYF; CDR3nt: TGTGCCAGCTCACCCGGGACCTCCCACGAGCAGTACTTC
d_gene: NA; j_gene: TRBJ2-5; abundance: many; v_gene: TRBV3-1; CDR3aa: CASSQDRWRGTETQYF; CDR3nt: TGTGCCAGCAGCCAAGATCGGTGGCGGGGAACAGAGACCCAGTACTTC